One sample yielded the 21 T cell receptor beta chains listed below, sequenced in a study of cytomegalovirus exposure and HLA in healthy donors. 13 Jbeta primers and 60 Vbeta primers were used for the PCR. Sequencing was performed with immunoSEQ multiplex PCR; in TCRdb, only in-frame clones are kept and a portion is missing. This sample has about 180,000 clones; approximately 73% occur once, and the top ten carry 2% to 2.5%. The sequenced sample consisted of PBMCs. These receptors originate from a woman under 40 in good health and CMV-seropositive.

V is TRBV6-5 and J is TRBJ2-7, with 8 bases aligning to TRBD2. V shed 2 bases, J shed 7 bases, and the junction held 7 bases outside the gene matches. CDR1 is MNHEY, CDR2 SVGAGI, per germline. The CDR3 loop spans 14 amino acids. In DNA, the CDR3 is TGTGCCAGCAGTTACGGCGGGGGGCCGCGGGAGCAGTACTTC. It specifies CASSYGGGPREQYF.

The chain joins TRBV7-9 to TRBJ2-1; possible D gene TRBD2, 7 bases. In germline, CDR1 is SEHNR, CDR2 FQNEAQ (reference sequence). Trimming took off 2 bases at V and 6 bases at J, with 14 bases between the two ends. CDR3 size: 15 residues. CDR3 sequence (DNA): TGTGCCAGCAGCTTACGGAGGGGGGGCTTCAATGAGCAGTTCTTC. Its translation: CASSLRRGGFNEQFF.

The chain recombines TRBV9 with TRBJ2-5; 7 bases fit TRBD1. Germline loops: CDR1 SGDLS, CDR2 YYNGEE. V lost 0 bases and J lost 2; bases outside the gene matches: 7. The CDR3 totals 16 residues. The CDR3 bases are TGTGCCAGCAGCGTAGAAAGGGGGCGAAGTCAAGAGACCCAGTACTTC. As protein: CASSVERGRSQETQYF.

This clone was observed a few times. CDR3 coding DNA: TGTGCCAGCAGTGAGCGGCGTGGAGGCACTGAAGCTTTCTTT. Residues: CASSERRGGTEAFF. The chain employs TRBV6-4 and TRBJ1-1, with D hard to call. Germline CDR1 MRHNA, CDR2 SNTAGT. V dropped 3 bases and J dropped 4 bases, with 12 bases sitting between them. The length of the CDR3 is 14 residues.

CDR3: CASSSTSGVVNEQFF. The CDR3 coding sequence is TGCGCCAGCAGCTCGACTAGCGGGGTCGTGAATGAGCAGTTCTTC. V gene TRBV5-1 combines with J gene TRBJ2-1; TRBD2 matches 11 bases. The CDR3 runs 15 residues. Per germline, CDR1 SGHRS and CDR2 YFSETQ. V shed 3 bases, J shed 7 bases, and the junction held 6 bases outside the gene matches.

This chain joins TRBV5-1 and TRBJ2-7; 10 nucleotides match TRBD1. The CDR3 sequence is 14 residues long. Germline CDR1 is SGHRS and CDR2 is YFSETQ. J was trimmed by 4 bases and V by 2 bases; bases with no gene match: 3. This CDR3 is CASSFRQGAYEQYF. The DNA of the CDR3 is TGCGCCAGCAGCTTCCGACAGGGGGCGTACGAGCAGTACTTC. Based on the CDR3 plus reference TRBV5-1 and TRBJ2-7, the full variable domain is KAGVTQTPRYLIKTRGQQVTLSCSPISGHRSVSWYQQTPGQGLQFLFEYFSETQRNKGNFPGRFSGRQFSNSRSEMNVSTLELGDSALYLCASSFRQGAYEQYFGPGTRLTVT.

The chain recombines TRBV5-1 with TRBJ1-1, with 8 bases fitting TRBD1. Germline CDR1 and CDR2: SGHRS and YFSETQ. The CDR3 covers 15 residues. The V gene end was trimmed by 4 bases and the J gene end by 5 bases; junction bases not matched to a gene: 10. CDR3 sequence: CASSPTGTGTTEAFF. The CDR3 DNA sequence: TGCGCCAGCAGCCCAACCGGGACAGGTACAACTGAAGCTTTCTTT.

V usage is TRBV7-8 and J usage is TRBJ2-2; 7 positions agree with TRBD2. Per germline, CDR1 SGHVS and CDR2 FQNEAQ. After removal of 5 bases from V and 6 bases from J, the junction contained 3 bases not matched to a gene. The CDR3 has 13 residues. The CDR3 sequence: CASSPREAGELFF. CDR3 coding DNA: TGTGCCAGCAGCCCCCGGGAGGCCGGGGAGCTGTTTTTT.

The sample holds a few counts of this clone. The CDR3 loop reads CASSPQRGASTDTQYF. The CDR3 region has the DNA TGTGCCAGTAGTCCTCAGCGGGGGGCCAGCACAGATACGCAGTATTTT. The J gene is TRBJ2-3, the V gene TRBV19; the match to TRBD2 covers 9 bases. The CDR3 spans 16 residues. Germline lookup yields CDR1 LNHDA and CDR2 SQIVND (reference sequence). The V and J ends lost 5 bases and 0 bases, in that order; junction bases with no gene match: 6. The full variable domain, its missing parts supplied by reference TRBV19 and TRBJ2-3, is DGGITQSPKYLFRKEGQNVTLSCEQNLNHDAMYWYRQDPGQGLRLIYYSQIVNDFQKGDIAEGYSVSREKKESFPLTVTSAQKNPTAFYLCASSPQRGASTDTQYFGPGTRLTVL.

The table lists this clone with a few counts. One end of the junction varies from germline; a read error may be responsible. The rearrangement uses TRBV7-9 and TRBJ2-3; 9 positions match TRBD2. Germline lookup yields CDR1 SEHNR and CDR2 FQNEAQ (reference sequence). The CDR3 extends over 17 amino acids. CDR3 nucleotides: TGTTCCAGCAGCACCCTCCTTCGCGGGGGGGGCACAGATACGCAGTATTTT. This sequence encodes CSSSTLLRGGGTDTQYF. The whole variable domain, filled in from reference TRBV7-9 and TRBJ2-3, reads DTGVSQNPRHKITKRGQNVTFRCDPISEHNRLYWYRQTLGQGPEFLTYFQNEAQLEKSRLLSDRFSAERPKGSFSTLEIQRTEQGDSAMYLCSSSTLLRGGGTDTQYFGPGTRLTVL.

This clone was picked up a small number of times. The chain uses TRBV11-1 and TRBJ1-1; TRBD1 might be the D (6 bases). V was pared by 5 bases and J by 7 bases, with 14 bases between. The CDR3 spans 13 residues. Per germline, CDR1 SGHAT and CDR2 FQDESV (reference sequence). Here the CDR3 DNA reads TGTGCCAGCAGCCTGAGGTACAGGGATGAAGCTTTCTTT. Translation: CASSLRYRDEAFF.

The CDR3 region is CASSPPRQGGIGMNTEAFF. CDR3 DNA: TGTGCCAGCTCACCTCCCCGGCAGGGGGGAATCGGCATGAACACTGAAGCTTTCTTT. The rearrangement uses TRBV18 and TRBJ1-1; 7 nucleotides match TRBD1. Germline V CDR1 and CDR2: KGHSH, LQKENI. With 3 bases clipped from V and 0 bases from J, the junction kept 16 bases outside the gene matches. This CDR3 spans 19 amino acids.

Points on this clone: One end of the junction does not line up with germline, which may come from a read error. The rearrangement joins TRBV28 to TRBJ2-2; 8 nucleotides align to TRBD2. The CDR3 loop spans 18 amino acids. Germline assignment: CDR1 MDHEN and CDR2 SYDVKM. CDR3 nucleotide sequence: TGTGCCAGCAGTTTGAAGTACGGGGCGGGGGGCCCCACCGAGGAGCTGTTTTTT. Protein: CASSLKYGAGGPTEELFF.

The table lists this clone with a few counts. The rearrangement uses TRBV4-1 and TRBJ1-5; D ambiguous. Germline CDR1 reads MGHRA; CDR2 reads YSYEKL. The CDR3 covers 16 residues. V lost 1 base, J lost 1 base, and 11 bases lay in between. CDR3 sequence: CASSQVQGVSNQPQHF. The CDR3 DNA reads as TGCGCCAGCAGCCAAGTACAAGGAGTAAGCAATCAGCCCCAGCATTTT.

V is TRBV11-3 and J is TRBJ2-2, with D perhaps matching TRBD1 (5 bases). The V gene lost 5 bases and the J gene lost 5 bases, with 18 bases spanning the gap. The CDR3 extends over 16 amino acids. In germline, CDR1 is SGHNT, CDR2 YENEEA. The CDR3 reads CASSQAYGAGTGELFF. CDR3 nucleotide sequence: TGTGCCAGCAGCCAGGCATATGGGGCCGGGACCGGGGAGCTGTTTTTT.

The CDR3 is CASTGTLMSPLHF. In DNA, the CDR3 is TGTGCCAGTACAGGGACACTGATGTCACCCCTCCACTTT. The chain has TRBV19 and TRBJ1-6; perhaps TRBD1 as D (6 bases). The CDR3 sequence is 13 residues long. The germline CDR1 and CDR2 sequences are LNHDA and SQIVND (reference sequence). V lost 7 bases to trimming and J lost 10 bases, with 14 bases between them.

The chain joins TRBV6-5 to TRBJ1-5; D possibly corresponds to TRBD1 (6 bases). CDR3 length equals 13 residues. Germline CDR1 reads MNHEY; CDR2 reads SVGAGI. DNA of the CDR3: TGTGGCGGGGGGGCCGCAAGAGGTCAGCCCCAGCATTTT. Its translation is CGGGAARGQPQHF.

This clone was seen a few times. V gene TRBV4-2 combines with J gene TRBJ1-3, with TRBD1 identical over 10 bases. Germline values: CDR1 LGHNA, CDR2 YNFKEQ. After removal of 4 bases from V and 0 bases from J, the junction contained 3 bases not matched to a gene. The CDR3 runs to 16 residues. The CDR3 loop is CASSPRDRGSGNTIYF. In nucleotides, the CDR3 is TGTGCCAGCAGCCCTCGGGACAGGGGCTCTGGAAACACCATATATTTT.

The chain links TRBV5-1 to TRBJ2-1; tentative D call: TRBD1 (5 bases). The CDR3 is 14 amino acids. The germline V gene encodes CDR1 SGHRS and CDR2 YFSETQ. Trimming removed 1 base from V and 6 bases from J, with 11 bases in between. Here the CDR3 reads CASSLWGPGNEQFF. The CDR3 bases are TGCGCCAGCAGCTTGTGGGGCCCAGGCAATGAGCAGTTCTTC.

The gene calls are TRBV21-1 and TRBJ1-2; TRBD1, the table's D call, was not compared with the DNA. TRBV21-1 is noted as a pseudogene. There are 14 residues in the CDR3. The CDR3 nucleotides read TGTGCCAGCAGCCCCCGGGACAGGGGAGATGGCTACACCTTC. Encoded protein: CASSPRDRGDGYTF.

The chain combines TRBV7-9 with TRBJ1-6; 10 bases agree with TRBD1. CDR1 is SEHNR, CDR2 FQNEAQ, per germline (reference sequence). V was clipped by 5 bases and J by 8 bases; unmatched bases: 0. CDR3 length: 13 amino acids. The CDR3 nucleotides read TGTGCCAGCAGCGGGACAGGGGATTCACCCCTCCACTTT. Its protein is CASSGTGDSPLHF.